This T cell receptor (beta chain) appears in the sequencing data of a study of cytomegalovirus exposure and HLA in healthy donors listed by TCRdb under 2017. For the wider study: An earlier analysis of some 600 of the donors reported about 300 Gb of sequence data and 100 million to 120 million unique TCR beta sequences obtained from approximately 180 million T cells. All discovery cohort repertoires had been generated on a single sequencing platform. The T cell repertoires of 670 or so subjects were profiled by immunosequencing and related to cytomegalovirus serostatus. Roughly 5 DR-DQ haplotypes were handled as single units for association and clustering, since linkage in the cohort was strong. The number of typed donors differed by locus: about 620-640 for A, B, C, DRB1 and DQB1; roughly 510 for DQA1; some 610 for DPA1; and some 430 for DPB1. The study combined high-throughput TCR immunosequencing, statistical association of individual TCRs with disease status, and machine learning to predict cytomegalovirus infection status. Among the approximately 420 genotyped donors, approximately 76% belonged to the genetic ancestry cluster associated with self-reported Caucasian donors. To decide whether each TCR beta V gene segment behaved as functional or pseudogenic, an earlier analysis of nearly 600 of the donors relied on high-throughput TCR beta sequencing. Donor age, sex, ethnicity and CMV serostatus were compiled together with the repertoire data. In a later analysis, previously published TCR beta repertoires from 550 to 750 donors were re-analyzed and high-resolution HLA genotyping was added so that TCR occurrence patterns could be studied. The aim of the study was to test whether cataloging public T cell receptors could identify signatures of past pathogen exposure. Besides the first cohort of some 670 subjects, a separate validation cohort made up of over 100 different subjects was used. On average, around 240,000 unique TCR beta nucleotide sequences were sequenced per donor among 398 genotyped donors of the cohort, with about 17% of those sequences being non-productive. An early release covering about 600 HLA-typed donors comprised 250 to 350 gigabases of sequencing data and approximately 85 million unique TCR sequences. HLA typing covered class I and class II loci at four-digit resolution. A later genetic analysis took genome-wide SNP genotypes for about 60% of the roughly 670 donors and used that subset as a discovery cohort. In the later analysis, no new phenotypic data were used to find candidate immune exposures; instead, reliance was placed on TCR beta sequences and their occurrence across donors.

Ends trimmed: V by 2 bases, J by 8 bases; bases unmatched to a gene: 2. From cysteine to phenylalanine, the CDR3 is 12 amino acids long. The kept DNA is CDR3 alone, 36 bases in frame from the first base. For CDR1 and CDR2, the germline V gene lists MNHEY and SVGAGI. This clone was seen only a few times. This clone's antigen is unknown. Base-call qualities are not available, and no considerably larger clone is one nucleotide away. The cohort consisted of 666 healthy bone marrow donors. At the time of sampling, every cohort member was nominally healthy, though immune exposures that went unrecorded were likely present. The donor was CMV seronegative and belonged to the group of 352 seronegative cohort members. Each donor provided a peripheral blood sample, and peripheral blood mononuclear cells were used for TCR beta sequencing. The Qiagen DNeasy Blood Extraction Kit was used to extract genomic DNA from the blood cell samples.

Beyond this particular receptor, the publication reports: Correlated functional status among segregating V segments might be attributable to linkage disequilibrium, but an unknown experimental factor could not be ruled out. A later analysis found that HLA-associated TCR beta chains were more clonally expanded and had lower generation probabilities than equally common non-associated chains. In vitro tests confirmed that a few of the cytomegalovirus-associated TCR beta chains recognize cytomegalovirus antigens. In a later analysis, most CMV-associated TCR beta chains were found to appear HLA-restricted, with HLA associations seemingly driven largely by CMV exposure. Because the 87-base-pair reads could not distinguish some IMGT-functional V segments, including TRBV6-2 and TRBV6-3, those segments were excluded. HLA typing was unavailable for some donors at each locus, so association tests used only the typed subset. A further reported finding was that TCR beta sequences accurately predicted the HLA-A and HLA-B alleles for most subjects in the first cohort. Approximately 18 rarely observed V segments, including chromosome 9 orphons, were excluded from the earlier analysis of almost 600 of the donors because counts were too low. Roughly uniform sequencing depth across donors was assumed in presence/absence analyses, although this assumption may not hold. In a later analysis, 15,000 to 20,000 TCR beta sequences were associated with specific HLA alleles at a false discovery rate of 0.05. Broadly in line with IMGT annotations, most TCR beta V segments showed up in productive rearrangements about 87% or about 30% of the time in an earlier analysis of 450 to 600 of the donors. In a later genetic analysis, a missense DCLRE1C variant was associated with V-gene and J-gene trimming of TCR beta chains, and the association was replicated in an independent cohort. CMV serostatus was the only immune exposure information available for the cohort. A cluster of highly shared sequence variants was judged likely to represent a technical artifact of the sequencing pipeline. A later analysis reported that several top co-occurrence clusters appeared linked to parvovirus B19, influenza, CMV and Epstein-Barr virus. When HLA alleles, especially DR and DQ, strongly co-occurred, TCR associations were difficult to assign to individual alleles. According to the authors, the approach could potentially be generalized to other disease states and immunological phenotypes. Only TCR beta chains were sequenced in this cohort, and the absence of alpha or paired-chain data limited detectable features. In a later analysis, TCR association rates were found to vary across HLA loci, with the most associated TCRs seen for DRB1 alleles and the fewest for HLA-C alleles. A total of 150 or so TCR beta chains were listed by the study as associated with cytomegalovirus. The classifier was reported to diagnose cytomegalovirus status with high specificity and sensitivity in both the original and validation cohorts. According to a later genetic analysis, donors in an Asian-associated ancestry cluster had fewer N-insertions in productive TCRs than the approximately 700-donor mean. Most TCR sequences were observed very rarely across donors, whereas some public TCRs were present in many individuals.

To prepare the library, the immunoSEQ multiplex PCR assay was applied. A mixture of 60 forward primers for TCR Vbeta segments and 13 reverse primers for TCR Jbeta segments was used in the multiplex PCR. The CDR3 region of rearranged TCR beta genes was amplified from genomic DNA by a multiplex PCR assay. The Illumina HiSeq System was used to sequence the amplified TCR beta libraries as 87-base-pair reads. The paper's processing steps were these. A later analysis tallied 75 million to 95 million unique TCR beta chains across the 666 repertoires, and approximately 12 million of those chains were shared by two or more donors. To remove PCR and sequencing errors, raw reads were error-corrected and collapsed into unique sequences using a nearest-neighbor algorithm that merged closely related sequences. To assign V, D and J gene segments, CDR3 sequences were aligned to IMGT reference sequences. For a sequence to be retained, a match of at least six nucleotides was required to both a V gene segment and a J gene segment. Rearrangements were called productive when the CDR3 lacked stop codons and stayed in frame with V and J; all others were non-productive. Following IMGT convention, CDR3 was defined as the stretch from the second conserved V-encoded cysteine up to the conserved J-encoded phenylalanine. The earlier analysis of 587 of the donors excluded any sequence lacking an unambiguous match to a single V gene segment. In an earlier analysis of approximately 560 of the donors, a V segment was called functional when productive rearrangements were above 56.7%, and segregating when the standard deviation between donors exceeded 5%. A statistical classification framework was developed to diagnose cytomegalovirus status using the catalog of TCR beta chain sequences. In a later analysis, TCR nucleotide sequences were compared against IMGT/GENE-DB human TR gene sequences so that V and J genes could be assigned. A later analysis assigned CDR3 sequences and most-parsimonious VDJ recombination scenarios with the TCRdist pipeline. In a later analysis, each TCR beta chain was defined by its CDR3 amino acid sequence together with its V-gene family, and reads lacking a unique V-gene family were excluded. In a later analysis, fewer than 600 highly shared, low-generation-probability nucleotide sequences were removed to address suspected cross-contamination and a sequencing artifact. For each public chain, a later analysis derived a clonal expansion index from normalized ranks of inferred template counts within each repertoire. A later analysis computed generation probabilities with a VDJ recombination model fitted to out-of-frame rearrangements, and checked the results against IGoR. Hypergeometric tests were used in a later analysis to score TCR-TCR, TCR-HLA and TCR-CMV co-occurrence, with a repertoire-size bias correction applied to the TCR pairs. False discovery rates were estimated in a later analysis by permuting HLA or CMV assignments 20 times. A later analysis grouped co-occurring TCRs with DBSCAN, adding TCRdist sequence similarity when clustering within HLA-allele-positive subsets. Co-occurrence clustering excluded repertoires with fewer than 30,000 or more than 120,000 public chains, plus five with anomalous nucleotide sharing. Drawn from immuneACCESS, this table holds only the in-frame rearrangements with V and J called that TCRdb kept. Clones are partly lost; checked studies trace under half to an unresolved V gene and leave the rest unexplained. Clone size and the V and J calls come from that table; the DNA yielded D and trimming. This sample gives 25,000 or so clones in total; nearly 80% of them show up just once. The top ten clones comprise about 4.2% of the sample.

This sequence uses TRBV6-5 and TRBJ1-1; the central 7 bases match TRBD1. This TCR came from a male donor in good health and CMV-seronegative. The material sequenced was PBMCs. The CDR3 region reads CASSYRTGEAFF. The DNA sequence follows: TGTGCCAGCAGTTACCGGACAGGAGAAGCTTTCTTT.